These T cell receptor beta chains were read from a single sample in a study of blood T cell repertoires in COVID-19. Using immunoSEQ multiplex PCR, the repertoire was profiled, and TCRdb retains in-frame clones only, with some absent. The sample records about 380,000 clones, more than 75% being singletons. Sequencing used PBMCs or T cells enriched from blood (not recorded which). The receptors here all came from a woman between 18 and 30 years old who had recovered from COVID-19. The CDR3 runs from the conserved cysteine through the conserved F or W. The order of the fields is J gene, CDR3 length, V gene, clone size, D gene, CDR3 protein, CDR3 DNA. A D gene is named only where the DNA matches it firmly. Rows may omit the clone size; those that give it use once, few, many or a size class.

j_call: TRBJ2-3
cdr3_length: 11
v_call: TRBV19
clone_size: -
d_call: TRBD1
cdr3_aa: CASQGAGTQYF
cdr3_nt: TGTGCCAGCCAGGGGGCCGGTACGCAGTATTTT

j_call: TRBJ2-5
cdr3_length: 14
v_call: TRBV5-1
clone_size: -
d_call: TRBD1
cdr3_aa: CASSWGQEQETQYF
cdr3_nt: TGCGCCAGCAGCTGGGGACAGGAGCAAGAGACCCAGTACTTC

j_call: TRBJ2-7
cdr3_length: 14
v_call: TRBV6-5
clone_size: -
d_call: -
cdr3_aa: CASTKGGTAYEQYF
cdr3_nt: TGTGCCAGCACCAAGGGGGGGACGGCTTACGAGCAGTACTTC

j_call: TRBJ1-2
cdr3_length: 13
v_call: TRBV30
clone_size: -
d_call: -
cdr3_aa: CAGAWVLGYGYTF
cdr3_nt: TGTGCCGGAGCGTGGGTACTCGGCTATGGCTACACCTTC

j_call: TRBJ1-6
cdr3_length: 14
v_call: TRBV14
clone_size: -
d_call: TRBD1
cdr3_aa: CASSPTGGRSPLHF
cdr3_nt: TGTGCCAGCAGCCCGACAGGGGGCAGGTCACCCCTCCACTTT

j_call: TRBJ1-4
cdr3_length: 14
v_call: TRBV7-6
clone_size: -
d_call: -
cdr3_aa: CASAPGGTNEKLFF
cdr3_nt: TGTGCCAGCGCACCCGGGGGGACTAATGAAAAACTGTTTTTT

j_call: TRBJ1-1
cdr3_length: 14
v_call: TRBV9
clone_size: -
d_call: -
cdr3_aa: CASSVGWLNTEAFF
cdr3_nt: TGTGCCAGCAGCGTAGGATGGCTGAACACTGAAGCTTTCTTT

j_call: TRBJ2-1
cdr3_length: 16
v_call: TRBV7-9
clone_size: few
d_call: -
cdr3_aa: CASTPTPGTIVQGQFF
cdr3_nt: TGTGCCAGCACCCCTACCCCTGGGACCATAGTACAGGGGCAGTTCTTC

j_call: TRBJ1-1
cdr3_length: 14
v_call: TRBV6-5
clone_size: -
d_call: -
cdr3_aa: CASSPYTGGTEAFF
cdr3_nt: TGTGCCAGCAGTCCCTACACGGGGGGCACTGAAGCTTTCTTT

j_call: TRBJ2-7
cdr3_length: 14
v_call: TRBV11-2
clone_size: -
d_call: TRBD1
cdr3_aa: CASSLGYRGREQYF
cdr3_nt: TGTGCCAGCAGCTTAGGTTACAGGGGTCGGGAGCAGTACTTC

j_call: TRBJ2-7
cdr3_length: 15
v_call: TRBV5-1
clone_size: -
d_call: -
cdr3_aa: CASSLVTGSSYEQYF
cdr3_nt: TGCGCCAGCAGCTTGGTGACTGGGAGCTCCTACGAGCAGTACTTC